Below are 9 T cell receptor beta chains sequenced from a single sample in a study of T cells after yellow fever vaccination. Via MiXCR, TCRdb re-called the 5' RACE reads, giving one row per CDR3 protein. Here the sample spans around 340,000 distinct CDR3 sequences, around an eighth being singletons. This specimen was CD4+ T cells sorted from PBMCs, taken 15 days after the yellow fever booster vaccination. The receptors originated from a man aged 18 to 35 who received the YFV17D yellow fever vaccine.

This clonotype has only a few counts. The chain couples TRBV20-1 to TRBJ2-5; TRBD2 might be the D (6 bases). The V end was cut by 2 bases, the J end by 2 bases, with 18 bases between. CDR3 size: 16 residues. Germline CDR1 reads DFQATT; CDR2 reads SNEGSKA (reference sequence). Written as DNA, the CDR3 is TGCAGTGCTAGATACAACCCCGGGACTCTTCAAGAGACCCAGTACTTC. Translated, it gives CSARYNPGTLQETQYF.

The CDR3 reads CASSQGGAGGQVGELFF. The CDR3 nucleotides are TGCGCCAGCAGCCAGGGGGGAGCGGGGGGGCAAGTCGGGGAGCTGTTTTTT. V and J are TRBV4-3 and TRBJ2-2, with 10 bases lining up with TRBD2. Trimming cost V 3 bases and J 7 bases; bases outside gene matches: 11. The CDR3 extends over 17 amino acids. Per germline, CDR1 LGHNA and CDR2 YSLEER.

This clonotype was seen a handful of times. V and J are TRBV6-5 and TRBJ2-1, with 7 positions matching TRBD2. Germline CDR1 MNHEY, CDR2 SVGAGI. The CDR3 consists of 16 residues. V dropped 6 bases and J dropped 0; count of bases not matched to a gene: 8. The CDR3 nucleotides are TGTGCCAGCAGCCGCTCACTAGCGACCTCCTACAATGAGCAGTTCTTC. Translating it yields CASSRSLATSYNEQFF.

The chain couples TRBV6-1 to TRBJ1-5; D may be TRBD1 (6 bases). This CDR3 contains 15 residues. Germline CDR1 and CDR2: MNHNS and SASEGT. Trimming took 4 bases from V and 5 from J, leaving 15 bases between them. This CDR3 is CASSVDRSWDQPQHF. The CDR3, as DNA: TGTGCCAGCAGTGTCGACAGGTCGTGGGATCAGCCCCAGCATTTT.

This clonotype was picked up a small number of times. The chain joins TRBV27 to TRBJ2-5, with no clear D. The germline V gene encodes CDR1 MNHEY and CDR2 SMNVEV (reference sequence). The V end lost 4 bases, the J end lost 7 bases, and 16 bases lay between the germline ends. The CDR3 contains 14 residues. Written as DNA, the CDR3 is TGTGCCAGCAGTTCGACGGGTTGGTCTGGGACCCAGTACTTC. The encoded protein is CASSSTGWSGTQYF.

This clonotype occurred a few times. The chain carries TRBV5-6 and TRBJ2-3; the match to TRBD1 covers 8 bases. Germline-derived CDR1 and CDR2 are SGHDT and YYEEEE. The junction had 7 bases not matched to a gene; V was cut back by 3 bases and J by 1 base. The CDR3 is 16 amino acids. DNA of the CDR3: TGTGCCAGCAGCTACCTACGACAGGGGCGCACAGATACGCAGTATTTT. This gives the protein CASSYLRQGRTDTQYF. Filled out from reference TRBV5-6 and TRBJ2-3, the complete variable domain reads DAGVTQSPTHLIKTRGQQVTLRCSPKSGHDTVSWYQQALGQGPQFIFQYYEEEERQRGNFPDRFSGHQFPNYSSELNVNALLLGDSALYLCASSYLRQGRTDTQYFGPGTRLTVL.

The chain carries TRBV12-3 or TRBV12-4 and TRBJ2-1, with 9 bases fitting TRBD1. This CDR3 has 15 amino acids. Trimming at V came to 4 bases and at J to 2 bases, leaving 3 bases not matched to a gene. This chain's CDR3 is CASSYRQGAYNEQFF. CDR3 nucleotide sequence: TGTGCCAGCAGTTACCGACAGGGGGCCTACAATGAGCAGTTCTTC.

V and J are TRBV20-1 and TRBJ1-1; D not resolved. The V end lost 3 bases, the J end lost 0 bases, and 8 bases lay between the germline ends. There are 13 residues in the CDR3. Germline CDR1 is DFQATT and CDR2 is SNEGSKA (reference sequence). The DNA of the CDR3 is TGCAGTGCTAGTCCCCAGATGAACACTGAAGCTTTCTTT. Amino acids: CSASPQMNTEAFF.

This clonotype came up many times. The genes are TRBV7-8 and TRBJ2-5; weak D call: TRBD2 (5 bases). V was clipped by 1 base and J by 5 bases, with 11 bases between them. The CDR3 is 14 amino acids. Germline V gives CDR1 SGHVS, CDR2 FQNEAQ. This chain's CDR3 is CASSLGVGGETQYF. CDR3 DNA sequence: TGTGCCAGCAGCTTAGGCGTGGGCGGGGAGACCCAGTACTTC.